Described below is a single TCR beta chain sequence and its context. Following a re-call of the 5' RACE reads, TCRdb has one entry per CDR3 protein and lacks DNA. Here the sample table reports approximately 400,000 distinct CDR3 sequences. The record originates from a study of monozygotic twins with inflammatory bowel disease. This CDR3 comprises 17 residues. Germline V gene lookup returns CDR1 SGHVS and CDR2 FNYEAQ. The chain employs TRBV7-6 and TRBJ2-7; there is no DNA to check the TCRdb D call of TRBD2. Sequencing used blood. The TCR originated in a human donor with ulcerative colitis or Crohn's disease, or a healthy co-twin of an affected twin (not recorded which). The CDR3 loop reads CASSPGLAGAISYEQYF.